These 14 T cell receptor beta chains were sequenced from one sample in a study of OX40 agonist ivuxolimab in advanced cancers. Libraries came from the immunoSEQ multiplex PCR assay. TCRdb mirrors the immuneACCESS table, restricted to in-frame sequences. Some clones are absent from its copies; in checked studies, under half trace to an unresolved V gene, and the reason for the others is unknown. This sample comprises tens of thousands of clones, roughly 87% of them detected only once. Together, the top ten hold 0.5% to 0.85% of the sample. The sample was CD4+ or CD8+ T cells sorted from blood, taken in a trial of the OX40 agonist ivuxolimab. Receptor source: an adult with an advanced solid tumor such as melanoma, head and neck, liver or kidney cancer.

The chain links TRBV25-1 to TRBJ1-4, with unresolved D. Trimming took 9 bases from V and 5 from J, leaving 10 bases between them. This CDR3 is built from 12 residues. The germline V gene encodes CDR1 MGHDK and CDR2 SYGVNS. CDR3 loop: CASQQKNEKLFF. The CDR3 nucleotides are TGTGCCAGTCAACAGAAAAATGAAAAACTGTTTTTT. The full variable domain, completed using reference TRBV25-1 and TRBJ1-4, is EADIYQTPRYLVIGTGKKITLECSQTMGHDKMYWYQQDPGMELHLIHYSYGVNSTEKGDLSSESTVSRIRTEHFPLTLESARPSHTSQYLCASQQKNEKLFFGSGTQLSVL.

The chain uses TRBV7-2 and TRBJ2-3; 7 positions match TRBD1. V was clipped by 0 bases and J by 2 bases; unmatched bases: 2. Germline CDR1 and CDR2: SGHTA and FQGNSA. The CDR3 length is 15 residues. CDR3 DNA: TGTGCCAGCAGCTTAGCCAGGGGGAACACAGATACGCAGTATTTT. Translating gives CASSLARGNTDTQYF.

This sequence joins TRBV21-1 and TRBJ2-7; the table calls TRBD1, which could not be checked here. TRBV21-1 is recorded as a pseudogene. The CDR3 has 15 residues. The CDR3 loop reads CASSKRGGHSYEQYF. The CDR3 DNA follows: TGTGCCAGCAGCAAACGAGGGGGTCACTCCTACGAGCAGTACTTC.

This clone was counted once. The rearrangement uses TRBV5-4 and TRBJ2-2; 12 bases fit TRBD2. With 0 bases clipped from V and 6 bases from J, the junction kept 3 bases outside the gene matches. Per the germline V gene, CDR1 is SGHNT and CDR2 is YYREEE (reference sequence). There are 16 residues in the CDR3. The CDR3 DNA reads TGTGCCAGCAGCTTGGGGAGACTAGCGGGGGCCGGGGAGCTGTTTTTT. This codes for CASSLGRLAGAGELFF.

The genes are TRBV6-5 and TRBJ1-2; D remains unclear. V lost 2 bases and J lost 4, with 8 bases in between. CDR3 length equals 13 residues. Germline V CDR1 and CDR2: MNHEY, SVGAGI. The CDR3 coding sequence is TGTGCCAGCAGTTACGATCACAGCTATGGCTACACCTTC. Encoded protein: CASSYDHSYGYTF.

This clone has a single count. The chain uses TRBV5-4 and TRBJ1-6; D gene unclear. CDR1 and CDR2 (germline): SGHNT, YYREEE (reference sequence). V was shortened by 4 bases and J by 0 bases, with 20 bases between the two germline ends. The CDR3 consists of 19 residues. The CDR3 bases are TGTGCCAGCAGCCTGGCCGGACCCACCACGGGCTCCTATAATTCACCCCTCCACTTT. Translated: CASSLAGPTTGSYNSPLHF.

V is TRBV27 and J is TRBJ1-2; the match to TRBD1 covers 7 bases. The ends lost 5 bases at V and 8 bases at J; junction bases unmatched: 14. Germline assignment: CDR1 MNHEY and CDR2 SMNVEV (reference sequence). The CDR3 runs to 15 residues. CDR3 bases: TGTGCCAGCAGTCCCCCGGGACAGAGGGGCCGCGGCTACACCTTC. Protein sequence: CASSPPGQRGRGYTF.

This clone has just one count. In the same sample, other DNA sequences code for this CDR3. This chain links TRBV7-9 with TRBJ1-4, with TRBD1 matching over 9 bases. Germline CDR1 reads SEHNR; CDR2 reads FQNEAQ (reference sequence). The ends lost 4 bases at V and 4 bases at J; junction bases unmatched: 4. This CDR3 is 15 amino acids long. CDR3 coding DNA: TGTGCCAGCAGCTCACAGGGGGCTAGTAATGAAAAACTGTTTTTT. This sequence encodes CASSSQGASNEKLFF.

The chain recombines TRBV19 with TRBJ1-2; no clear D. The length of the CDR3 is 15 residues. The germline V gene has CDR1 LNHDA and CDR2 SQIVND (reference sequence). Trimming left V 3 bases short and J 2 bases short, with 13 bases between. CDR3 loop: CASSIGNSPNYGYTF. For the CDR3, the DNA is TGTGCCAGTAGTATTGGGAACAGTCCCAACTATGGCTACACCTTC.

The chain joins TRBV2 to TRBJ2-3; TRBD2 matches at 10 bases. CDR1 SNHLY and CDR2 FYNNEI come from the germline V gene. The CDR3 loop spans 15 amino acids. Trimming removed 7 bases from V and 2 bases from J; junction bases left unmatched: 6. CDR3 sequence: CASMRTSGDTDTQYF. DNA for the CDR3: TGTGCCAGCATGAGGACTAGCGGTGACACAGATACGCAGTATTTT.

The chain uses TRBV20-1 and TRBJ2-2; D is possibly TRBD1 or TRBD2 (6 bases each). The CDR3 covers 11 residues. V shed 6 bases and J shed 6 bases, with 8 bases lying between them. Per the germline V gene, CDR1 is DFQATT and CDR2 is SNEGSKA (reference sequence). The CDR3: CSAGGSGELFF. The DNA of the CDR3 is TGCAGTGCGGGGGGCTCCGGGGAGCTGTTTTTT.

This sequence joins TRBV27 and TRBJ1-1, with 8 bases that match TRBD1. Per germline, CDR1 MNHEY and CDR2 SMNVEV (reference sequence). This CDR3 spans 15 amino acids. J lost 4 bases, V lost 4 bases, and 8 bases had no gene match. CDR3 nucleotides: TGTGCCAGCAGTTCCTCTGGACAGGGAATCACTGAAGCTTTCTTT. Residues: CASSSSGQGITEAFF.

Here the CDR3 reads CASSHRTGILNTEAFF. DNA for the CDR3: TGTGCCAGCAGCCACCGGACAGGGATTTTGAACACTGAAGCTTTCTTT. The chain couples TRBV5-6 to TRBJ1-1; 8 bases line up with TRBD1. Germline V gene data show CDR1 as SGHDT and CDR2 as YYEEEE. V dropped 4 bases and J dropped 0; count of bases not matched to a gene: 8. CDR3 length equals 16 residues.

The chain uses TRBV7-2 and TRBJ1-1; D remains unclear. V was clipped by 3 bases and J by 12 bases, with 17 bases between them. The length of the CDR3 is 13 residues. Germline CDR1 reads SGHTA; CDR2 reads FQGNSA. DNA for the CDR3: TGTGCCAGCAGCTTCGAAGGTTTAGGACGCTCTTTCTTT. It yields the protein CASSFEGLGRSFF.